This T cell receptor beta chain comes out of a study of cytomegalovirus exposure and HLA in healthy donors. Trimming stripped 0 bases from V and 3 bases from J, with 9 bases between. There are 14 residues in the CDR3. Germline V CDR1 and CDR2: SGDLS, YYNGEE. PCR was performed using 60 Vbeta and 13 Jbeta primers. Sequenced by immunoSEQ multiplex PCR; TCRdb stores in-frame clones only, minus some. The table includes around 130,000 clones, 88% detected once. Sequenced input: PBMCs. The chain couples TRBV9 to TRBJ2-5; TRBD1 might be the D (6 bases). The TCR sequence derives from a woman aged 40-49 years in good health and CMV-seronegative. CDR3 amino acids: CASSVVQGEETQYF. As DNA, the CDR3 is TGTGCCAGCAGCGTAGTACAGGGCGAAGAGACCCAGTACTTC.